This TCR beta chain was found in a study of blood T cell repertoires in COVID-19. Study details: From the United States, Italy and Spain came samples of acute and convalescent COVID-19. The cDNA or gDNA used as material had been derived from T cells, B-cell-depleted T cells, or PBMCs.

Deletions cut 7 bases from V and 7 bases from J, with 14 bases between. The CDR3 contains 14 residues. The germline gives CDR1 MDHEN, CDR2 SYDVKM. Authors' data handling: Reference gene primers were amplified, and this amplification served to estimate nucleated cell counts. Measured with immunoSEQ multiplex PCR; TCRdb has only the in-frame clones, and not every one. D and trimming come from the DNA, and the V and J calls and clone size come from that table. The sample shows about 250,000 clones, roughly 85% of them seen only once. Sequencing was carried out using peripheral blood. The chain uses TRBV28 and TRBJ1-6, with unresolved D. The source is a man in his fifties or sixties with active or convalescent COVID-19. CDR3 DNA sequence: TGTGCCAGCAAACCTACGGGAATCAATTCACCCCTCCACTTT. Amino acid sequence: CASKPTGINSPLHF.